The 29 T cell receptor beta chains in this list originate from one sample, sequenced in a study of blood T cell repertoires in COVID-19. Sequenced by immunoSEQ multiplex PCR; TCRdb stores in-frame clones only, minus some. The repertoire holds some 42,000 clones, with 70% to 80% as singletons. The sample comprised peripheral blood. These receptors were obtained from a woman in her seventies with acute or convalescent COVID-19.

CDR3 bases: TGTGCCAGTAGTCCGACAGGGGGAGACTACAATGAGCAGTTCTTC. Protein: CASSPTGGDYNEQFF. The V gene is TRBV19, the J gene TRBJ2-1; TRBD1 matches 9 bases. The J segment lost 3 bases and the V segment lost 5 bases, leaving 5 bases of the junction unmatched. CDR1 and CDR2 (germline): LNHDA, SQIVND (reference sequence). The length of the CDR3 is 15 residues.

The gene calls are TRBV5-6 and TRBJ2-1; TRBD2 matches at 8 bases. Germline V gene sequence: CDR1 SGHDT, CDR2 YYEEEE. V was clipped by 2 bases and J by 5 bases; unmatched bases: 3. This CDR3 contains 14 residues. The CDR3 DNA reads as TGTGCCAGCAGCTTTAGCGGGAATCACAATGAGCAGTTCTTC. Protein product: CASSFSGNHNEQFF.

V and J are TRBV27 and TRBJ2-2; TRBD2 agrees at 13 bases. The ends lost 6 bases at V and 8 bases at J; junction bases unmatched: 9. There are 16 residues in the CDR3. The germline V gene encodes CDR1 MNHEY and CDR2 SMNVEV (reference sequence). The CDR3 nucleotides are TGTGCCAGCAGCCGGGGGGGGACTAGCGGGAAGGGGGAGCTGTTTTTT. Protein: CASSRGGTSGKGELFF.

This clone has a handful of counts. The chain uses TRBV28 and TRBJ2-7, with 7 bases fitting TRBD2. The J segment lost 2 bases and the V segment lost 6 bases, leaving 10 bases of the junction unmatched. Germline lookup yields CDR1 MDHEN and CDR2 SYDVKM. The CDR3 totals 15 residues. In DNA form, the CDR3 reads TGTGCCAGCAGAACCGCCGGGGGGTGGACCTACGAGCAGTACTTC. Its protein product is CASRTAGGWTYEQYF. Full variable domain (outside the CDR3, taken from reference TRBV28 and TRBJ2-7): DVKVTQSSRYLVKRTGEKVFLECVQDMDHENMFWYRQDPGLGLRLIYFSYDVKMKEKGDIPEGYSVSREKKERFSLILESASTNQTSMYLCASRTAGGWTYEQYFGPGTRLTVT.

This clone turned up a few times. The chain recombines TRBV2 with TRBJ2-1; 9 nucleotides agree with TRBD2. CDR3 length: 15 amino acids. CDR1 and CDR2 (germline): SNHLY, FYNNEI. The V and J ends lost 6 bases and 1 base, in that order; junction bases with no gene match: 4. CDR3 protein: CASRVTSGSYNEQFF. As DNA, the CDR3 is TGTGCCAGCAGGGTAACTAGCGGGTCCTACAATGAGCAGTTCTTC.

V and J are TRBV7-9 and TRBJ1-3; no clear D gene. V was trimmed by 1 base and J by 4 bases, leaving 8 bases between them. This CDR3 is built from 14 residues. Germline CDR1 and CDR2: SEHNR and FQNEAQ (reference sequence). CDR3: CASSLGGLGNTIYF. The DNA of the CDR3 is TGTGCCAGCAGCTTAGGAGGTTTGGGAAACACCATATATTTT.

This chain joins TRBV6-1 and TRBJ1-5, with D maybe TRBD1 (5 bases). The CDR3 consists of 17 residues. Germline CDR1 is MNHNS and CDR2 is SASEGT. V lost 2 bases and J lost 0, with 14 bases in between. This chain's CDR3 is CASSEIRVWASNQPQHF. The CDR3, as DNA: TGTGCCAGCAGTGAAATCAGGGTTTGGGCTAGCAATCAGCCCCAGCATTTT.

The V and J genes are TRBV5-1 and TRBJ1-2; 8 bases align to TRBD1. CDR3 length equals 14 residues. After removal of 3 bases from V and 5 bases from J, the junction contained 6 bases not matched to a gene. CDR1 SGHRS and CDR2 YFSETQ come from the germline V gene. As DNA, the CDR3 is TGCGCCAGCAGCTCGGGACAGGAAGCTTATGGCTACACCTTC. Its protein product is CASSSGQEAYGYTF. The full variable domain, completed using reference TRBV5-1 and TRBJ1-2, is KAGVTQTPRYLIKTRGQQVTLSCSPISGHRSVSWYQQTPGQGLQFLFEYFSETQRNKGNFPGRFSGRQFSNSRSEMNVSTLELGDSALYLCASSSGQEAYGYTFGSGTRLTVV.

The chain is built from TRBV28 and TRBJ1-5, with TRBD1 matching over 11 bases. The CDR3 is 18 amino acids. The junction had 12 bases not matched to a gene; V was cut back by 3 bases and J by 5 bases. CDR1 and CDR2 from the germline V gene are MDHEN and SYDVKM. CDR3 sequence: CASSFWDRGLEGDQPQHF. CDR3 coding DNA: TGTGCCAGCAGTTTTTGGGACAGGGGGTTAGAAGGTGATCAGCCCCAGCATTTT.

The DNA of the CDR3 is TGTGCCAGCAGCTTAGACTCTACCAGAGGTGGAAACACCATATATTTT. It codes for CASSLDSTRGGNTIYF. V usage is TRBV7-2 and J usage is TRBJ1-3; no reliable D call. Germline values: CDR1 SGHTA, CDR2 FQGNSA. The CDR3 is made up of 16 amino acids. V lost 1 base to trimming and J lost 3 bases, with 13 bases between them. Supplemented by reference TRBV7-2 and TRBJ1-3, the full variable domain reads GAGVSQSPSNKVTEKGKDVELRCDPISGHTALYWYRQSLGQGLEFLIYFQGNSAPDKSGLPSDRFSAERTGGSVSTLTIQRTQQEDSAVYLCASSLDSTRGGNTIYFGEGSWLTVV.

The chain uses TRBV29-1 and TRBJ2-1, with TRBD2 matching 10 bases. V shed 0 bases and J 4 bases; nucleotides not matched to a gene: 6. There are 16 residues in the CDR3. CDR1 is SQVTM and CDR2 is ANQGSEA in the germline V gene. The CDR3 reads CSVEDPTSGIYNEQFF. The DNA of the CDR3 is TGCAGCGTTGAAGATCCCACTAGCGGGATATACAATGAGCAGTTCTTC.

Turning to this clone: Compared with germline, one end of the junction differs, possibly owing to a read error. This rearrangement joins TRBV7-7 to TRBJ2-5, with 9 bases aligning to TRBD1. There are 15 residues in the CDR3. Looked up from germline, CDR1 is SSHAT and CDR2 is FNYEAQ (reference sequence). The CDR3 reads CASSFGTGTQETQYF. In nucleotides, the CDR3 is TGTGCTAGCAGCTTTGGGACAGGGACCCAAGAGACCCAGTACTTC.

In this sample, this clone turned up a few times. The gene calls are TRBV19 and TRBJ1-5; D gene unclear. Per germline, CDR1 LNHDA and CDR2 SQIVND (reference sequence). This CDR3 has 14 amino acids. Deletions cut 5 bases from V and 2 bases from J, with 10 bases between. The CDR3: CASSLAGGNQPQHF. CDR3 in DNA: TGTGCCAGTAGTCTAGCCGGGGGCAATCAGCCCCAGCATTTT.

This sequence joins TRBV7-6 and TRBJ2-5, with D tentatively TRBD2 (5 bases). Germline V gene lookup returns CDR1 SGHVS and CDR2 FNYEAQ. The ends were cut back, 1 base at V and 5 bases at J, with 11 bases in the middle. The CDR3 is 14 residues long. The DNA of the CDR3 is TGTGCCAGCAGCTTAGGAAATAGGGAGGAGACCCAGTACTTC. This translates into CASSLGNREETQYF.

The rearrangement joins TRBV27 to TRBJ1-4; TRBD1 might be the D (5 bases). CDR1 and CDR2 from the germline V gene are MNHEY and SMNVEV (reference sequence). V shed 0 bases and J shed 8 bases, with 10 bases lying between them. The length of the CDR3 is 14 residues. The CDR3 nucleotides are TGTGCCAGCAGTTTATCCAGGGCTGGAGAAAAACTGTTTTTT. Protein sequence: CASSLSRAGEKLFF.

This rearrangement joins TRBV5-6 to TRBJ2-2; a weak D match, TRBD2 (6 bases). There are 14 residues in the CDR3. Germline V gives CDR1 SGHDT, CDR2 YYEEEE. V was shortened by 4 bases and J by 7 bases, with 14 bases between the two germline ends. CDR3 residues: CASSVPSVHGELFF. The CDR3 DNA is TGTGCCAGCAGCGTGCCTAGCGTCCACGGGGAGCTGTTTTTT.

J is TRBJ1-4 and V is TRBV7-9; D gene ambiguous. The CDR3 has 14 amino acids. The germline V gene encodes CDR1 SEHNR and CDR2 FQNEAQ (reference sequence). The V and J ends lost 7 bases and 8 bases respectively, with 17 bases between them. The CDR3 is CASTSEPAREKLFF. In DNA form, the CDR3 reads TGTGCCAGCACCTCTGAGCCCGCCCGAGAAAAACTGTTTTTT.

CDR3 coding DNA: TGTGCTAGTGGGAATTCCCTCCAGGGACAGTACACTGAAGCTTTCTTT. Encoded protein: CASGNSLQGQYTEAFF. The rearrangement uses TRBV12-5 and TRBJ1-1; 7 bases are a match to TRBD1. After removal of 6 bases from V and 3 bases from J, the junction contained 13 bases not matched to a gene. Germline assignment: CDR1 LGHNT and CDR2 FRNRAP. This CDR3 region has 16 residues.

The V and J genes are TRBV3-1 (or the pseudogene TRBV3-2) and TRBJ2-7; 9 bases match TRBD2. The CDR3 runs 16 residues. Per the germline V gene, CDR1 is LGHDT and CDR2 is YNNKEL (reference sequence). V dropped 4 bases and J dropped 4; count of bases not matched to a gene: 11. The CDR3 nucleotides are TGTGCCAGCAGCCCGCCCGGGGCGGGAGGGCGGTACGAGCAGTACTTC. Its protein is CASSPPGAGGRYEQYF.

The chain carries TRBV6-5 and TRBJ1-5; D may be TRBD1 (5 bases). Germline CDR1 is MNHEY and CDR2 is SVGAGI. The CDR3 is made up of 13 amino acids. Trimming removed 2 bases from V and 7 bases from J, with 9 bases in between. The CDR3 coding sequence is TGTGCCAGCAGTTACAGGGGATTGCAGCCCCAGCATTTT. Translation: CASSYRGLQPQHF.

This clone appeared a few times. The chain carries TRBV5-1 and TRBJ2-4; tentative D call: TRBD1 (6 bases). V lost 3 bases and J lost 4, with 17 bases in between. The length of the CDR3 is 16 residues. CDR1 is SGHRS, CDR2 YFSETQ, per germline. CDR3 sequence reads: CASSSTYPDRKNIQYF. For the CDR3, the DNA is TGCGCCAGCAGCTCAACCTACCCTGACAGGAAAAACATTCAGTACTTC.

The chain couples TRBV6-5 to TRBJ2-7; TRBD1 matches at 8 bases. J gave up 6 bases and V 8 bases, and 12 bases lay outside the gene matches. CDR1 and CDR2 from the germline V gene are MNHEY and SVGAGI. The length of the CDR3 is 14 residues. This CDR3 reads CASQTGQARGEQYF. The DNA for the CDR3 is TGTGCCAGCCAAACGGGACAGGCCCGAGGCGAGCAGTACTTC.

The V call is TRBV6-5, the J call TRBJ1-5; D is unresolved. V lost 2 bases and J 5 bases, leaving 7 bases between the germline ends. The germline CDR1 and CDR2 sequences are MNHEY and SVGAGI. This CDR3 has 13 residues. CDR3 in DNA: TGTGCCAGCAGTTACGGCCAGGATCAGCCCCAGCATTTT. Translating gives CASSYGQDQPQHF.

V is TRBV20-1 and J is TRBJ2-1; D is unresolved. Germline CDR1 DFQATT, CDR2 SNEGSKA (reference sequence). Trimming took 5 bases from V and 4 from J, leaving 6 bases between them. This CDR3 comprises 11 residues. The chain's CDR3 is CSAPRYNEQFF. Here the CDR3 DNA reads TGCAGTGCTCCCCGTTACAATGAGCAGTTCTTC.

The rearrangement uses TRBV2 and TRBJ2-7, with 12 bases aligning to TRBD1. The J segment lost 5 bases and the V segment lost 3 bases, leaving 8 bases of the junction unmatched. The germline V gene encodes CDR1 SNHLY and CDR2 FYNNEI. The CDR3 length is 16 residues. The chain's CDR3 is CASSDAQGQGADEQYF. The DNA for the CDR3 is TGTGCCAGCAGTGATGCTCAGGGACAGGGGGCCGACGAGCAGTACTTC.

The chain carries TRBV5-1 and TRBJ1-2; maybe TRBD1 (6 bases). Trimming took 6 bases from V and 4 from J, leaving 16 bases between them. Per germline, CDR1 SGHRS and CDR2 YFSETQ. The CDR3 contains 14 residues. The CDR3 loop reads CASTWGPGSYGYTF. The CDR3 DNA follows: TGCGCCAGCACCTGGGGGCCAGGGTCCTATGGCTACACCTTC.

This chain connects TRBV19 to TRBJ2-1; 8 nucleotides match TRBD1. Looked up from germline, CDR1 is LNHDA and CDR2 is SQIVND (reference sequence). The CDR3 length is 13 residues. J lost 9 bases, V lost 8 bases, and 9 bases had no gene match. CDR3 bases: TGTGCCAGTGCGGGACAGGCGAGGGGTGAGCAGTTCTTC. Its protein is CASAGQARGEQFF.

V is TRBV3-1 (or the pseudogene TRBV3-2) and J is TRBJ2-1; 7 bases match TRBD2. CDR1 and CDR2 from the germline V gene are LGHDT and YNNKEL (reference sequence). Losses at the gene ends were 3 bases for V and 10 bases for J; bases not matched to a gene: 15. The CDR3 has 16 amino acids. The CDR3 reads CASSHAGGSGGREQFF. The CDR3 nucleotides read TGTGCCAGCAGCCATGCGGGCGGGAGTGGTGGTCGGGAGCAGTTCTTC.

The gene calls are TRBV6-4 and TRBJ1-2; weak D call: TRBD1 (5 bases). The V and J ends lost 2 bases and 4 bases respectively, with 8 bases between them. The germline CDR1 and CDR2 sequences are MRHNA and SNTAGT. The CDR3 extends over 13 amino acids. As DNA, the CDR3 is TGTGCCAGCAGTGACCCCGGGGGCTATGGCTACACCTTC. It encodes CASSDPGGYGYTF.